The 29 T cell receptor beta chains in this list originate from one sample, sequenced in a study of shared clonotypes between healthy human individuals. The table came from immunoSEQ multiplex PCR; TCRdb's copy has only in-frame clones and leaves some out. The sample has some 1.5 million clones; under 99% are singletons. Sequencing input: naive CD4+ T cells sorted from blood. Documented subset: CD45RA+ positively selected. These receptor sequences come from a man between 25 and 39 years old in good health.

With regard to this clone: This CDR3 is also generated by other DNA sequences in the sample. The rearrangement links TRBV2 to TRBJ2-2; D remains unclear. The CDR3 is made up of 13 amino acids. Trimming took off 6 bases at V and 0 bases at J, with 5 bases between the two ends. Germline CDR1 and CDR2: SNHLY and FYNNEI. CDR3 DNA sequence: TGTGCCAGCAGGGGCACGAACACCGGGGAGCTGTTTTTT. Its protein is CASRGTNTGELFF.

The CDR3 region has the DNA TGTGCCAGCAGCATAATAGCGGGAGGACGCACAGATACGCAGTATTTT. This sequence encodes CASSIIAGGRTDTQYF. V gene TRBV7-8 combines with J gene TRBJ2-3, with TRBD2 matching 10 bases. Germline values: CDR1 SGHVS, CDR2 FQNEAQ. The CDR3 totals 16 residues. V shed 5 bases and J 1 base; nucleotides not matched to a gene: 6.

The V call is TRBV10-3, the J call TRBJ2-7; D gene ambiguous. CDR1 is ENHRY and CDR2 is SYGVKD in the germline V gene. Trimming shortened V by 4 bases and J by 4 bases, and 5 bases separated the two germline ends. The CDR3 has 11 residues. For the CDR3, the DNA is TGTGCCATCAGTGTGTTGTACGAGCAGTACTTC. Amino acids: CAISVLYEQYF.

The chain carries TRBV4-2 and TRBJ2-3; D possibly corresponds to TRBD2 (5 bases). CDR3 length: 19 amino acids. In germline, CDR1 is LGHNA, CDR2 YNFKEQ. V gave up 0 bases and J gave up 0 bases, with 19 bases separating them. The CDR3 DNA sequence: TGTGCCAGCAGCCAAGATCTAATGCGACTACTACCTAGCACAGATACGCAGTATTTT. Encoded protein: CASSQDLMRLLPSTDTQYF.

The chain carries TRBV9 and TRBJ2-2, with D maybe TRBD1 (5 bases). V lost 4 bases and J lost 1, with 11 bases in between. The V gene's germline CDR1 is SGDLS and CDR2 YYNGEE. CDR3 length: 15 residues. CDR3 sequence (DNA): TGTGCCAGCAGCCTTCGCGGACAGAACACCGGGGAGCTGTTTTTT. Protein sequence: CASSLRGQNTGELFF.

The genes are TRBV6-4 and TRBJ1-2; 8 bases are shared with TRBD1. Germline V lookup: CDR1 MRHNA, CDR2 SNTAGT. Losses at the gene ends were 0 bases for V and 2 bases for J; bases not matched to a gene: 8. The CDR3 contains 17 residues. The CDR3 region is CASSDSGTGYGNYGYTF. DNA of the CDR3: TGTGCCAGCAGTGACTCGGGGACAGGTTACGGGAACTATGGCTACACCTTC.

The CDR3 nucleotides read TGTGCCAGTACCCAGGGAAACTACAATGAGCAGTTCTTC. It is translated as CASTQGNYNEQFF. The V call is TRBV19, the J call TRBJ2-1, with D possibly TRBD1 on 5 matching bases. Germline V gene sequence: CDR1 LNHDA, CDR2 SQIVND (reference sequence). This CDR3 has 13 residues. The V and J ends lost 7 bases and 3 bases respectively, with 10 bases between them.

This chain connects TRBV6-4 to TRBJ2-5; D gene unclear. The CDR3 contains 13 residues. V was clipped by 2 bases and J by 5 bases, with 9 bases between them. Germline loops: CDR1 MRHNA, CDR2 SNTAGT. CDR3 coding DNA: TGTGCCAGCAGTGACCTGACCCAGGAGACCCAGTACTTC. Translation gives CASSDLTQETQYF.

The chain joins TRBV7-8 to TRBJ2-1; 7 bases map to TRBD2. The CDR3 extends over 15 amino acids. Losses at the gene ends were 3 bases for V and 2 bases for J; bases not matched to a gene: 4. Germline CDR1 SGHVS, CDR2 FQNEAQ. The CDR3 is CASSFQAGTYNEQFF. Here the CDR3 DNA reads TGTGCCAGCAGCTTTCAAGCGGGGACCTACAATGAGCAGTTCTTC.

The V gene is TRBV10-3, the J gene TRBJ2-7; TRBD1 aligns across 9 bases. The J segment lost 6 bases and the V segment lost 6 bases, leaving 6 bases of the junction unmatched. Germline assignment: CDR1 ENHRY and CDR2 SYGVKD. The CDR3 contains 13 residues. CDR3 sequence reads: CAIRGQGMGEQYF. The CDR3 bases are TGTGCCATCAGAGGACAGGGGATGGGCGAGCAGTACTTC.

This chain joins TRBV7-8 and TRBJ1-1; D is undetermined. The CDR3 runs 12 residues. CDR1 and CDR2 from the germline V gene are SGHVS and FQNEAQ. Trimming removed 2 bases at V and 7 bases at J, with 8 bases between. The CDR3 reads CASSLSSSEAFF. The CDR3 DNA is TGTGCCAGCAGCTTATCGTCCAGTGAAGCTTTCTTT.

V is TRBV14 and J is TRBJ1-2, with a possible D match to TRBD1 (5 bases). The CDR3 length is 14 residues. Trimming took 4 bases from V and 4 from J, leaving 13 bases between them. Germline CDR1 is SGHDN and CDR2 is FVKESK. CDR3 DNA sequence: TGTGCCAGCAGCCGGGGCGACGCGCGCTATGGCTACACCTTC. As protein: CASSRGDARYGYTF.

This clone has only one observation. The rearrangement links TRBV29-1 to TRBJ2-7; no definite D call. V was pared by 4 bases and J by 3 bases, with 16 bases between. This CDR3 comprises 14 residues. Germline V CDR1 and CDR2: SQVTM, ANQGSEA. CDR3 region: CSVVPLRSSYEQYF. The CDR3 DNA sequence: TGCAGCGTTGTACCCCTTAGGTCCAGCTACGAGCAGTACTTC.

This chain connects TRBV18 to TRBJ2-3; 9 positions match TRBD2. The junction had 6 bases not matched to a gene; V was cut back by 2 bases and J by 3 bases. This CDR3 is 16 amino acids long. The germline gives CDR1 KGHSH, CDR2 LQKENI. CDR3 sequence (DNA): TGTGCCAGCTCACCAATAGCGGGAGTCGGGACAGATACGCAGTATTTT. Its protein product is CASSPIAGVGTDTQYF. The full variable domain, in which reference TRBV18 and TRBJ2-3 provide the parts outside the CDR3, is NAGVMQNPRHLVRRRGQEARLRCSPMKGHSHVYWYRQLPEEGLKFMVYLQKENIIDESGMPKERFSAEFPKEGPSILRIQQVVRGDSAAYFCASSPIAGVGTDTQYFGPGTRLTVL.

This chain uses TRBV7-2 with TRBJ1-2, with 7 positions matching TRBD1. J lost 1 base, V lost 5 bases, and 7 bases had no gene match. The CDR3 spans 15 residues. Germline CDR1 is SGHTA and CDR2 is FQGNSA. This CDR3 is CASSQGTAFNYGYTF. The CDR3 bases are TGTGCCAGCAGCCAAGGGACAGCATTTAACTATGGCTACACCTTC.

The rearrangement uses TRBV7-6 and TRBJ2-2, with TRBD1 matching 8 bases. Germline CDR1 is SGHVS and CDR2 is FNYEAQ. V dropped 4 bases and J dropped 5; count of bases not matched to a gene: 6. This CDR3 region has 15 residues. The CDR3: CASSSRGLGTGELFF. CDR3 sequence (DNA): TGTGCCAGCAGCTCCAGGGGGCTCGGGACCGGGGAGCTGTTTTTT.

The chain uses TRBV30 and TRBJ2-7, with D possibly TRBD1 on 5 matching bases. V gave up 6 bases and J gave up 0 bases, with 18 bases separating them. Germline lookup yields CDR1 GTSNPN and CDR2 SVGIG (reference sequence). This CDR3 has 15 residues. In DNA, the CDR3 is TGTGCCTGTTCTGGGGCAGTACCGAGCTCCTACGAGCAGTACTTC. This sequence encodes CACSGAVPSSYEQYF.

This chain connects TRBV5-4 to TRBJ1-2, with D possibly TRBD1 on 6 matching bases. CDR1 SGHNT and CDR2 YYREEE come from the germline V gene (reference sequence). V lost 0 bases and J 4 bases, leaving 13 bases between the germline ends. The CDR3 covers 15 residues. In nucleotides, the CDR3 is TGTGCCAGCAGCTTGGAACAGGGACCTTCCTATGGCTACACCTTC. This encodes CASSLEQGPSYGYTF.

The genes are TRBV28 and TRBJ1-5; D possibly corresponds to TRBD1 (5 bases). This CDR3 is 16 amino acids long. V shed 1 base and J shed 4 bases, with 14 bases lying between them. CDR1 and CDR2 from the germline V gene are MDHEN and SYDVKM. This CDR3 reads CASSLSHGGGNQPQHF. CDR3 DNA sequence: TGTGCCAGCAGTTTATCCCATGGTGGGGGGAATCAGCCCCAGCATTTT.

The chain joins TRBV19 to TRBJ1-4; D is ambiguous. Germline values: CDR1 LNHDA, CDR2 SQIVND (reference sequence). V lost 5 bases and J 8 bases, leaving 9 bases between the germline ends. This CDR3 contains 12 residues. CDR3 sequence reads: CASSPRREKLFF. The CDR3, as DNA: TGTGCCAGTAGTCCCCGGAGGGAAAAACTGTTTTTT.

The chain combines TRBV5-6 with TRBJ2-7; maybe TRBD2 (6 bases). In germline, CDR1 is SGHDT, CDR2 YYEEEE. CDR3 size: 15 residues. The V end was cut by 4 bases, the J end by 3 bases, with 17 bases between. CDR3 coding DNA: TGTGCCAGCAGCCGCGGGGCGGGGAGTGGCTACGAGCAGTACTTC. Amino acids: CASSRGAGSGYEQYF.

The count of this clone is one. The chain couples TRBV13 to TRBJ2-3; D gene ambiguous. Germline CDR1 reads PRHDT; CDR2 reads FYEKMQ (reference sequence). V lost 1 base and J 8 bases, leaving 13 bases between the germline ends. This CDR3 is built from 14 residues. The CDR3 DNA reads TGTGCCAGCAGCTTAGATGTAGTCTCTCGTACGCAGTATTTT. It encodes CASSLDVVSRTQYF.

The chain recombines TRBV19 with TRBJ1-5; TRBD1 might be the D (6 bases). This CDR3 has 18 residues. The germline CDR1 and CDR2 sequences are LNHDA and SQIVND (reference sequence). V lost 4 bases and J lost 3, with 22 bases in between. The CDR3 sequence: CASSTDSRPGHHNQPQHF. For the CDR3, the DNA is TGTGCCAGTAGTACCGACTCGCGGCCGGGACACCACAATCAGCCCCAGCATTTT.

V and J are TRBV27 and TRBJ2-7, with D unclear. With 5 bases removed from V and 0 bases from J, the gap between germline ends came to 11 bases. Per the germline V gene, CDR1 is MNHEY and CDR2 is SMNVEV (reference sequence). The CDR3 contains 14 residues. In nucleotides, the CDR3 is TGTGCCAGCAGTCTCTTTGTAAGCTCCTACGAGCAGTACTTC. Protein sequence: CASSLFVSSYEQYF.

This chain joins TRBV19 and TRBJ2-7, with 12 bases lining up with TRBD2. With 6 bases clipped from V and 4 bases from J, the junction kept 4 bases outside the gene matches. Germline V CDR1 and CDR2: LNHDA, SQIVND (reference sequence). This CDR3 has 14 amino acids. The CDR3 DNA reads as TGTGCCAGTAGGGTGACTAGCGGGAGTTACGAGCAGTACTTC. As protein: CASRVTSGSYEQYF.

V gene TRBV10-3 combines with J gene TRBJ1-2, with TRBD1 matching over 7 bases. This CDR3 comprises 15 residues. The trim removed 7 bases at V and 8 bases at J, leaving 16 bases unmatched. Germline lookup yields CDR1 ENHRY and CDR2 SYGVKD. CDR3 loop: CAITDRQGRLDGYTF. As DNA, the CDR3 is TGTGCCATCACCGACCGACAGGGAAGGTTGGACGGCTACACCTTC.

The V call is TRBV5-1, the J call TRBJ2-1; no definite D call. This CDR3 has 14 amino acids. The V and J ends lost 3 bases and 6 bases respectively, with 13 bases between them. Germline V gene lookup returns CDR1 SGHRS and CDR2 YFSETQ. CDR3 region: CASSSQDPGNEQFF. CDR3 bases: TGCGCCAGCAGCTCCCAGGACCCGGGCAATGAGCAGTTCTTC. Full variable domain (missing parts from reference TRBV5-1 and TRBJ2-1): KAGVTQTPRYLIKTRGQQVTLSCSPISGHRSVSWYQQTPGQGLQFLFEYFSETQRNKGNFPGRFSGRQFSNSRSEMNVSTLELGDSALYLCASSSQDPGNEQFFGPGTRLTVL.

The chain is built from TRBV11-2 and TRBJ2-7; a possible D gene is TRBD1 (5 bases). This CDR3 comprises 14 residues. CDR1 SGHAT and CDR2 FQNNGV come from the germline V gene. Trimming stripped 0 bases from V and 5 bases from J, with 11 bases between. Here the CDR3 DNA reads TGTGCCAGCAGCTTAGATCTGGCAGGGAACGAGCAGTACTTC. Translating it yields CASSLDLAGNEQYF. The whole variable domain, remainder taken from reference TRBV11-2 and TRBJ2-7, is EAGVAQSPRYKIIEKRQSVAFWCNPISGHATLYWYQQILGQGPKLLIQFQNNGVVDDSQLPKDRFSAERLKGVDSTLKIQPAKLEDSAVYLCASSLDLAGNEQYFGPGTRLTVT.

The chain couples TRBV29-1 to TRBJ2-1, with D tentatively TRBD2 (6 bases). The CDR3 totals 14 residues. CDR1 is SQVTM and CDR2 is ANQGSEA in the germline V gene. Trimming stripped 4 bases from V and 0 bases from J, with 10 bases between. The CDR3 sequence: CSVGDSSSYNEQFF. DNA of the CDR3: TGCAGCGTTGGGGACTCAAGCTCCTACAATGAGCAGTTCTTC.